Below, 32 T cell receptor beta chains from the same sample are listed, as sequenced in a study of blood T cell repertoires in COVID-19. Some clones are missing from TCRdb's copy, which holds only in-frame ones; the method was immunoSEQ multiplex PCR. Altogether roughly 70,000 clones are present, 87% being singletons, with the ten largest covering roughly 18%. Sequenced sample: peripheral blood. These receptors all stem from a woman of 80 years or more with acute or convalescent COVID-19.

Comment on this clone: An end of the junction does not agree with germline; a read error may underlie this. The chain recombines TRBV29-1 with TRBJ2-5; TRBD2 is a possible D gene (5 bases). The CDR3 totals 14 residues. Germline CDR1 SQVTM, CDR2 ANQGSEA. The CDR3 nucleotides read TGCAGCGTCTGGAGGACCCAAAACCAAGAGCCCCAGTACTTC. Translation: CSVWRTQNQEPQYF. The variable domain in full, with the rest retrieved from reference TRBV29-1 and TRBJ2-5, is SAVISQKPSRDICQRGTSLTIQCQVDSQVTMMFWYRQQPGQSLTLIATANQGSEATYESGFVIDKFPISRPNLTFSTLTVSNMSPEDSSIYLCSVWRTQNQEPQYFGPGTRLLVL.

This clone has a single count. V usage is TRBV5-4 and J usage is TRBJ2-3, with 8 bases that match TRBD1. Germline CDR1 SGHNT, CDR2 YYREEE (reference sequence). The V and J ends lost 4 bases and 2 bases, in that order; junction bases with no gene match: 3. This CDR3 has 14 amino acids. The CDR3, as DNA: TGTGCCAGCAGCATACAGGGGGTCACAGATACGCAGTATTTT. It yields the protein CASSIQGVTDTQYF.

As DNA, the CDR3 is TGTGCCAGCAGCCGGGGGGCGTCGACCCTCCACTTT. Translated, it gives CASSRGASTLHF. The rearrangement joins TRBV11-2 to TRBJ1-6, with a weak D call TRBD1 (6 bases). CDR3 size: 12 residues. The germline V and J ends were trimmed by 5 bases and 14 bases, with 13 bases remaining between them. Germline-derived CDR1 and CDR2 are SGHAT and FQNNGV.

The chain joins TRBV12-3 or TRBV12-4 to TRBJ1-4; no definite D call. There are 12 residues in the CDR3. V dropped 7 bases and J dropped 8 bases, with 11 bases sitting between them. This CDR3 reads CASTAQREKLFF. CDR3 DNA sequence: TGTGCCAGCACCGCACAGCGGGAAAAACTGTTTTTT.

This clone was recorded only once. This rearrangement joins TRBV5-6 to TRBJ1-2; D unclear. V gave up 0 bases and J gave up 4 bases, with 19 bases separating them. The CDR3 runs 17 residues. CDR1 is SGHDT and CDR2 is YYEEEE in the germline V gene. DNA for the CDR3: TGTGCCAGCAGCTTGGCTGGGCCTGACATGATATTCTATGGCTACACCTTC. Translation gives CASSLAGPDMIFYGYTF.

The rearrangement uses TRBV18 and TRBJ1-2; no firm D call. Germline loops: CDR1 KGHSH, CDR2 LQKENI. V was clipped by 3 bases and J by 5 bases, with 10 bases between them. This CDR3 spans 13 amino acids. The CDR3 DNA reads as TGTGCCAGCTCACCGGGAGCTCGGTATGGCTACACCTTC. It encodes CASSPGARYGYTF.

The genes are TRBV6-5 and TRBJ2-1; TRBD1 might be the D (6 bases). The CDR3 is made up of 14 amino acids. CDR1 is MNHEY, CDR2 SVGAGI, per germline. V was cut by 6 bases and J by 6 bases, with 15 bases left in between. The CDR3 bases are TGTGCCAGCAGGACACCCGGACAGTTCAATGAGCAGTTCTTC. Translated: CASRTPGQFNEQFF.

On this clone itself: The germline gene is not matched at one end of the junction; a read error may be the cause. The V gene is TRBV3-1 (or the pseudogene TRBV3-2), the J gene TRBJ1-5; no firm D call. This CDR3 has 16 amino acids. Germline values: CDR1 LGHDT, CDR2 YNNKEL (reference sequence). CDR3 region: CANSQDGAGGEQPQHF. CDR3 bases: TGTGCCAACAGCCAAGATGGCGCTGGCGGGGAGCAGCCCCAGCATTTT.

The sample holds one count of this clone. The CDR3 nucleotides read TGTGCCACCAGTCCAGGAGGACAGGACTACGAGCAGTACTTC. It translates to CATSPGGQDYEQYF. The chain combines TRBV24-1 with TRBJ2-7; 7 bases map to TRBD1. Per the germline V gene, CDR1 is KGHDR and CDR2 is SFDVKD. This CDR3 is built from 14 residues. V was pared by 6 bases and J by 3 bases, with 7 bases of the junction left unmatched.

This clone was observed once. V usage is TRBV28 and J usage is TRBJ2-1; 12 bases line up with TRBD2. The ends lost 1 base at V and 8 bases at J; junction bases unmatched: 18. CDR1 and CDR2 (germline): MDHEN, SYDVKM. The CDR3 length is 20 residues. CDR3 sequence: CASSLFFPFRLAGVRYEQFF. The CDR3 region has the DNA TGTGCCAGCAGTTTATTCTTTCCCTTCAGACTAGCGGGAGTTAGGTATGAGCAGTTCTTC.

V usage is TRBV7-9 and J usage is TRBJ1-2; D remains unclear. CDR1 is SEHNR and CDR2 is FQNEAQ in the germline V gene (reference sequence). V lost 2 bases, J lost 14 bases, and 15 bases lay in between. CDR3 size: 12 residues. The CDR3 nucleotides read TGTGCCAGCAGCTTACCTATCGGTCGCGTTACCTTC. Residues: CASSLPIGRVTF.

The V call is TRBV27, the J call TRBJ1-5; 9 positions match TRBD1. V was pared by 3 bases and J by 7 bases, with 7 bases of the junction left unmatched. CDR1 is MNHEY, CDR2 SMNVEV, per germline (reference sequence). The CDR3 covers 15 residues. CDR3 nucleotides: TGTGCCAGCAGTTTTACAGGGGGCACAAGCCAGCCCCAGCATTTT. Translating gives CASSFTGGTSQPQHF.

The V and J genes are TRBV29-1 and TRBJ1-1, with TRBD1 as a possible D gene (5 bases). Deletions cut 4 bases from V and 11 bases from J, with 23 bases between. This CDR3 has 14 amino acids. Germline-derived CDR1 and CDR2 are SQVTM and ANQGSEA. The CDR3: CSVAAGGSSIRAFF. The DNA for the CDR3 is TGCAGCGTTGCAGCCGGGGGGAGCTCCATTAGGGCTTTCTTT.

The chain combines TRBV6-5 with TRBJ1-1; TRBD1 aligns across 7 bases. CDR3 size: 15 residues. CDR1 and CDR2 (germline): MNHEY, SVGAGI. J was trimmed by 4 bases and V by 6 bases; bases with no gene match: 11. CDR3 in DNA: TGTGCCAGCAGAGGGACAGCGGATAAGGGCACTGAAGCTTTCTTT. Translating it yields CASRGTADKGTEAFF.

This clone is a singleton in its sample. The chain uses TRBV29-1 and TRBJ2-7, with TRBD1 identical over 8 bases. This CDR3 has 13 amino acids. The germline V gene encodes CDR1 SQVTM and CDR2 ANQGSEA. V dropped 7 bases and J dropped 4; count of bases not matched to a gene: 9. CDR3 nucleotides: TGCAGCGCCGGACAGGGAGAAACTTACGAGCAGTACTTC. Protein product: CSAGQGETYEQYF.

The rearrangement links TRBV7-2 to TRBJ2-2, with 7 bases lining up with TRBD2. J was trimmed by 6 bases and V by 5 bases; bases with no gene match: 12. Germline V CDR1 and CDR2: SGHTA, FQGNSA. This CDR3 has 16 amino acids. The CDR3, as DNA: TGTGCCAGCAGCACACGTGCGGGAGCAGTCCCCGGGGAGCTGTTTTTT. Amino acids: CASSTRAGAVPGELFF.

CDR3 sequence: CASNIGQGASEAFF. CDR3 DNA: TGTGCCAGTAATATCGGACAGGGGGCGTCAGAAGCTTTCTTT. This chain connects TRBV19 to TRBJ1-1; 11 nucleotides line up with TRBD1. Trimming took 7 bases from V and 8 from J; bases not matched to a gene: 9. This CDR3 spans 14 amino acids. CDR1 and CDR2 (germline): LNHDA, SQIVND (reference sequence).

The chain is built from TRBV19 and TRBJ1-6, with D uncertain. V shed 4 bases and J shed 6 bases, with 4 bases lying between them. Germline CDR1 and CDR2: LNHDA and SQIVND (reference sequence). The CDR3 runs 12 residues. CDR3 residues: CASSTVNSPLHF. As DNA, the CDR3 is TGTGCCAGTAGTACTGTTAATTCACCCCTCCACTTT. The full variable domain, its missing parts supplied by reference TRBV19 and TRBJ1-6, is DGGITQSPKYLFRKEGQNVTLSCEQNLNHDAMYWYRQDPGQGLRLIYYSQIVNDFQKGDIAEGYSVSREKKESFPLTVTSAQKNPTAFYLCASSTVNSPLHFGNGTRLTVT.

The chain couples TRBV7-2 to TRBJ2-3; 9 nucleotides line up with TRBD2. In germline, CDR1 is SGHTA, CDR2 FQGNSA. Trimming removed 5 bases from V and 7 bases from J; junction bases left unmatched: 10. This CDR3 contains 15 residues. The CDR3: CASSLSGGGGHTQYF. CDR3 DNA sequence: TGTGCCAGCAGCCTTAGCGGGGGCGGGGGTCATACGCAGTATTTT. The full variable domain, in which reference TRBV7-2 and TRBJ2-3 provide the parts outside the CDR3, is GAGVSQSPSNKVTEKGKDVELRCDPISGHTALYWYRQSLGQGLEFLIYFQGNSAPDKSGLPSDRFSAERTGGSVSTLTIQRTQQEDSAVYLCASSLSGGGGHTQYFGPGTRLTVL.

The J gene is TRBJ1-2, the V gene TRBV28; 7 bases match TRBD1. The germline V gene encodes CDR1 MDHEN and CDR2 SYDVKM. The CDR3 contains 14 residues. Unmatched junction bases numbered 5, after V lost 2 bases and J lost 5 bases. Here the CDR3 reads CASSLQLTGYGYTF. The CDR3 nucleotides are TGTGCCAGCAGTTTACAACTGACAGGGTATGGCTACACCTTC.

This rearrangement joins TRBV27 to TRBJ1-1, with 8 bases lining up with TRBD1. This CDR3 region has 11 residues. The germline CDR1 and CDR2 sequences are MNHEY and SMNVEV (reference sequence). V trimming: 9 bases; J trimming: 11 bases; junction bases outside the gene matches: 8. The CDR3 bases are TGTGCCAGAGCCCTGGACAGGGAGGCTTTCTTT. This gives the protein CARALDREAFF.

V and J are TRBV4-1 and TRBJ2-7; tentative D call: TRBD2 (5 bases). With 1 base removed from V and 5 bases from J, the gap between germline ends came to 15 bases. Germline V CDR1 and CDR2: MGHRA, YSYEKL. The CDR3 has 15 residues. CDR3 residues: CASSQGVGSSHEQYF. The CDR3, as DNA: TGCGCCAGCAGCCAAGGAGTTGGGAGTTCCCACGAGCAGTACTTC.

The V and J genes are TRBV19 and TRBJ1-4, with 11 bases matching TRBD1. This CDR3 has 14 residues. The V gene end was trimmed by 4 bases and the J gene end by 12 bases; junction bases not matched to a gene: 7. The germline V gene encodes CDR1 LNHDA and CDR2 SQIVND (reference sequence). DNA of the CDR3: TGTGCCAGTAGTACCCGGGACAGGGGGAAGGAACTGTTTTTT. It specifies CASSTRDRGKELFF.

This chain links TRBV6-1 with TRBJ2-3, with TRBD2 as a possible D gene (5 bases). CDR3 length: 15 amino acids. Germline V gives CDR1 MNHNS, CDR2 SASEGT. V lost 2 bases and J lost 5, with 14 bases in between. Here the CDR3 DNA reads TGTGCCAGCAGTGAACTATTGGTTGCGGGAGATACGCAGTATTTT. Protein product: CASSELLVAGDTQYF.

The chain combines TRBV28 with TRBJ1-1; D is ambiguous. With 1 base removed from V and 2 bases from J, the gap between germline ends came to 11 bases. The CDR3 is 15 residues long. CDR1 and CDR2 (germline): MDHEN, SYDVKM. CDR3: CASSLYGIFNTEAFF. The CDR3 nucleotides are TGTGCCAGCAGTTTATACGGGATTTTCAACACTGAAGCTTTCTTT.

This clone was seen a handful of times. The chain is built from TRBV9 and TRBJ1-6, with D maybe TRBD1 (5 bases). Germline values: CDR1 SGDLS, CDR2 YYNGEE. Trimming took off 7 bases at V and 3 bases at J, with 11 bases between the two ends. The CDR3 covers 14 residues. In nucleotides, the CDR3 is TGTGCCAGCGGGACGGGGGGCTATAATTCACCCCTCCACTTT. Its protein is CASGTGGYNSPLHF.

The rearrangement joins TRBV24-1 to TRBJ1-5, with 8 bases fitting TRBD1. Germline loops: CDR1 KGHDR, CDR2 SFDVKD. V was pared by 3 bases and J by 7 bases, with 13 bases of the junction left unmatched. There are 17 residues in the CDR3. The CDR3 region is CATSDARQGIRGQPQHF. CDR3 sequence (DNA): TGTGCCACCAGTGATGCCCGACAGGGGATAAGGGGACAGCCCCAGCATTTT.

The V and J genes are TRBV28 and TRBJ1-2; TRBD1 matches at 8 bases. Germline trimming cut 3 bases from V and 4 bases from J; bases unmatched to any gene: 7. Germline-derived CDR1 and CDR2 are MDHEN and SYDVKM. The CDR3 runs to 15 residues. For the CDR3, the DNA is TGTGCCAGCAGTTTTATCGGACAGGGAAGCTATGGCTACACCTTC. Translating it yields CASSFIGQGSYGYTF.

The V and J genes are TRBV6-4 and TRBJ1-2; 8 nucleotides match TRBD1. This CDR3 region has 14 residues. Germline CDR1 reads MRHNA; CDR2 reads SNTAGT. The trim removed 7 bases at V and 2 bases at J, leaving 6 bases unmatched. The DNA for the CDR3 is TGTGCCAGCACTGGGACAGGAGGCAACTATGGCTACACCTTC. This encodes CASTGTGGNYGYTF.

This chain connects TRBV9 to TRBJ1-3; D is unclear. Trimming removed 2 bases at V and 1 base at J, with 7 bases between. CDR1 is SGDLS and CDR2 is YYNGEE in the germline V gene. There are 14 residues in the CDR3. The CDR3 sequence is CASSVTASGNTIYF. The CDR3 nucleotides are TGTGCCAGCAGCGTGACTGCTTCTGGAAACACCATATATTTT.

V usage is TRBV6-5 and J usage is TRBJ1-1, with a tentative D call TRBD1 (6 bases). Germline CDR1 reads MNHEY; CDR2 reads SVGAGI. The CDR3 covers 15 residues. The V end lost 4 bases, the J end lost 3 bases, and 15 bases lay between the germline ends. CDR3 residues: CASSSPAGVDTEAFF. CDR3 sequence (DNA): TGTGCCAGCAGTTCACCGGCAGGGGTGGACACTGAAGCTTTCTTT.

V and J are TRBV7-2 and TRBJ2-3, with D possibly being TRBD2 (5 bases). Per the germline V gene, CDR1 is SGHTA and CDR2 is FQGNSA. Trimming cost V 0 bases and J 10 bases, with 17 bases left between them. CDR3 size: 15 residues. CDR3 amino acids: CASSLAGGPGNAQYF. CDR3 nucleotide sequence: TGTGCCAGCAGCTTAGCGGGCGGGCCAGGCAATGCGCAGTATTTT. The whole variable domain, remainder taken from reference TRBV7-2 and TRBJ2-3, is GAGVSQSPSNKVTEKGKDVELRCDPISGHTALYWYRQSLGQGLEFLIYFQGNSAPDKSGLPSDRFSAERTGGSVSTLTIQRTQQEDSAVYLCASSLAGGPGNAQYFGPGTRLTVL.